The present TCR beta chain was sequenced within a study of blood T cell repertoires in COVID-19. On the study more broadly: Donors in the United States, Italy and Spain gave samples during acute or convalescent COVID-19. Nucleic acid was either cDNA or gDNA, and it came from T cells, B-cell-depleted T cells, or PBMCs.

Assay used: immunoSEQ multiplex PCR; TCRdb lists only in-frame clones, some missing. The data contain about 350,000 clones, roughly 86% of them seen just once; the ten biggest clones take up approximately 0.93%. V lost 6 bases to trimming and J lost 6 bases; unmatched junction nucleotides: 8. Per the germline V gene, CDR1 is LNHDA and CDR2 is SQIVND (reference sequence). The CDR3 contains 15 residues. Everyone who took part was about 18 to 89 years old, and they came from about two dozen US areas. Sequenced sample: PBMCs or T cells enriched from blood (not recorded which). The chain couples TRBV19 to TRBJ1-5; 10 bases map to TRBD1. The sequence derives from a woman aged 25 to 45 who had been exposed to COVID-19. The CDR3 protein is CASRIDRGLGQPQHF. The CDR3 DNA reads TGTGCCAGTAGAATCGACAGGGGGCTAGGTCAGCCCCAGCATTTT.